The sequence of this T cell receptor (beta chain) was determined in a study of blood T cell repertoires in COVID-19. Study-wide background: Acute and convalescent COVID-19 specimens originated in the United States, Italy and Spain.

Libraries were prepared by immunoSEQ multiplex PCR; TCRdb keeps only in-frame clonotypes and omits some of them. The sample holds about 340,000 clones, 92% seen once. CDR1 is MNHEY, CDR2 SVGEGT, per germline. J gave up 5 bases and V 2 bases, and 12 bases lay outside the gene matches. The CDR3 has 18 residues. Participants were aged roughly 18 to 100 years from roughly 26 US areas. Participants' own reports of clinical history determined their cohort assignment. The material sequenced was PBMCs or T cells enriched from blood (not recorded which). This chain joins TRBV6-2 or TRBV6-3 and TRBJ2-1; 10 bases line up with TRBD1. The sequence was collected from a woman in her 30s who had recovered from COVID-19. CDR3 sequence reads: CASSYRPQTGGKDNEQFF. CDR3 sequence (DNA): TGTGCCAGCAGTTACCGGCCCCAGACAGGGGGCAAGGACAATGAGCAGTTCTTC.